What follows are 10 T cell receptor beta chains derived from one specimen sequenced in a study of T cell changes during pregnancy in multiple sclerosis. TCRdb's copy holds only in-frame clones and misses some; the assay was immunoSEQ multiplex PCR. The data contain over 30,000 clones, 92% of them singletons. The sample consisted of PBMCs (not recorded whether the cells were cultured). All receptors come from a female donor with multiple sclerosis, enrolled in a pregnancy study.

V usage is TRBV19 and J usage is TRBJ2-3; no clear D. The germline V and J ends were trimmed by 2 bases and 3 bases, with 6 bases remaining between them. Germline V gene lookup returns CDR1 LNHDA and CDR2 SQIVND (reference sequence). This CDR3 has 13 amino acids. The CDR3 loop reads CASSILETDTQYF. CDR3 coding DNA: TGTGCCAGTAGTATATTAGAAACAGATACGCAGTATTTT.

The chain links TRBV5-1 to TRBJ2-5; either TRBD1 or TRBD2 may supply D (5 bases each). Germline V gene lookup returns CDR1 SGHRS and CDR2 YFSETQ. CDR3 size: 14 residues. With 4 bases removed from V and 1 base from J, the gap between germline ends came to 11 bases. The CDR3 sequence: CASSGDHPQETQYF. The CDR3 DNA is TGCGCCAGCAGCGGGGACCACCCCCAAGAGACCCAGTACTTC.

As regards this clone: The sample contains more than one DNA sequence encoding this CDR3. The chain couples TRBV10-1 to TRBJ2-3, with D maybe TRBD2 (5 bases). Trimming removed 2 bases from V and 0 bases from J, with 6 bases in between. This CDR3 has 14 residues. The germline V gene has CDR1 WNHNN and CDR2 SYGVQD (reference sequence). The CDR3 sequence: CASSERGSTDTQYF. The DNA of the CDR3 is TGCGCCAGCAGTGAGCGGGGAAGCACAGATACGCAGTATTTT.

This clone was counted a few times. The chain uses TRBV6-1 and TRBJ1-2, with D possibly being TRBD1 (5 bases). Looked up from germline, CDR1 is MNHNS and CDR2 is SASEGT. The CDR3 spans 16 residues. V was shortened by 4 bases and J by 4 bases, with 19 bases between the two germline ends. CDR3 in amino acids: CASSVQAAGGSYGYTF. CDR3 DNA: TGTGCCAGCAGTGTACAGGCTGCCGGTGGGTCCTATGGCTACACCTTC.

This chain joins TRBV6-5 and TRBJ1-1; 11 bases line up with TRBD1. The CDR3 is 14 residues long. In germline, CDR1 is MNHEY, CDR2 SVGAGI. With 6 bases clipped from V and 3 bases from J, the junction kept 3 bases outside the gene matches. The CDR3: CASRRGQGDTEAFF. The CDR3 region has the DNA TGTGCCAGCAGACGGGGACAGGGGGACACTGAAGCTTTCTTT.

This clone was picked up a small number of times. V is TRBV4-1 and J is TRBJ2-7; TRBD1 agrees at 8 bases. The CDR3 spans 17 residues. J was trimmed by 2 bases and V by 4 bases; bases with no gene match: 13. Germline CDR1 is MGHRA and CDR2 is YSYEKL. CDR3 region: CASSLQGTGTGTYEQYF. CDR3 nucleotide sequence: TGCGCCAGCAGCCTCCAGGGAACCGGGACAGGTACCTACGAGCAGTACTTC.

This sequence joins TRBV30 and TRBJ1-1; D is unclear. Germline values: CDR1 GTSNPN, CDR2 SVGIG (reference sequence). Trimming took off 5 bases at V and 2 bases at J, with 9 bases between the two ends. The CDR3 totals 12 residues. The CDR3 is CAWDPGNTEAFF. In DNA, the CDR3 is TGTGCCTGGGACCCGGGAAACACTGAAGCTTTCTTT.

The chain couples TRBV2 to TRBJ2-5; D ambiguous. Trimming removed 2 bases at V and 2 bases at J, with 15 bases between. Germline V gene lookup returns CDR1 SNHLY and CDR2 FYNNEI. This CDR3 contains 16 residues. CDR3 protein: CASSEKGSLLQETQYF. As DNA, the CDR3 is TGTGCCAGCAGTGAAAAGGGCAGTCTCCTACAAGAGACCCAGTACTTC.

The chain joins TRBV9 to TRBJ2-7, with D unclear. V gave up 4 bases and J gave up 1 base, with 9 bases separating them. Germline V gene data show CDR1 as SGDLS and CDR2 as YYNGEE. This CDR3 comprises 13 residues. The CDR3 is CASSPSRSYEQYF. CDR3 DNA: TGTGCCAGCAGCCCATCTAGGTCCTACGAGCAGTACTTC.

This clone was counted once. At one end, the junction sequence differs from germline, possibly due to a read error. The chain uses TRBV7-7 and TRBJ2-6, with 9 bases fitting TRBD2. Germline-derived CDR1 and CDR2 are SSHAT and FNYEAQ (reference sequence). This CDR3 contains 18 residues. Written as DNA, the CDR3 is TGTGCTAGCAGCTTAGGTCTAGCGGGGAGCTCTGGGGCCAACGTCCTGACTTTC. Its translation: CASSLGLAGSSGANVLTF.